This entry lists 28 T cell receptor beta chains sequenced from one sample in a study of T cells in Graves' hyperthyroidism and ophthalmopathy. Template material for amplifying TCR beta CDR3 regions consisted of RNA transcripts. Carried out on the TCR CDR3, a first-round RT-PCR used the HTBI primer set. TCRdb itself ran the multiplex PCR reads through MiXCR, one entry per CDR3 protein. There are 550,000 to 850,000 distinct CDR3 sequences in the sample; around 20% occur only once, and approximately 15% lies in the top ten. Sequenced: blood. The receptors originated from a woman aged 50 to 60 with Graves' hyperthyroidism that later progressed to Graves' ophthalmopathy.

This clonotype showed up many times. The CDR3: CASSVSSRDLPTQYF. The DNA for the CDR3 is TGTGCCAGCAGTGTCTCATCCAGAGACCTACCGACCCAGTACTTC. The chain is built from TRBV2 and TRBJ2-5; D is unclear. The V gene lost 4 bases and the J gene lost 7 bases, with 19 bases spanning the gap. Germline V lookup: CDR1 SNHLY, CDR2 FYNNEI. The CDR3 length is 15 residues.

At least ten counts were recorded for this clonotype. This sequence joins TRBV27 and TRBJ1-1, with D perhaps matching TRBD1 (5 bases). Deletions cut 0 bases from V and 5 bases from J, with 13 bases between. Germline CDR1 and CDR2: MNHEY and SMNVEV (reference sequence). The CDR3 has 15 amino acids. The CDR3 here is CASSLSAGWATEAFF. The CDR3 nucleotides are TGTGCCAGCAGTTTATCGGCAGGGTGGGCAACTGAAGCTTTCTTT.

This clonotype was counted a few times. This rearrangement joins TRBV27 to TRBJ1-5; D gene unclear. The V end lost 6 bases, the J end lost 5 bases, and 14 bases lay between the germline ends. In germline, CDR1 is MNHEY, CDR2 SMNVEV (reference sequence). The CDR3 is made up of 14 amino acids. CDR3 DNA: TGTGCCAGCAGAGTACGGGGAGTAGATCAGCCCCAGCATTTT. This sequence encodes CASRVRGVDQPQHF.

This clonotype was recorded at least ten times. The CDR3 sequence: CASSKEPGLVMGEAFF. The CDR3 DNA sequence: TGTGCCAGCAGCAAAGAGCCGGGGCTCGTAATGGGTGAAGCTTTCTTT. The chain recombines TRBV11-2 with TRBJ1-1, with a possible D match to TRBD1 (5 bases). Germline V gene data show CDR1 as SGHAT and CDR2 as FQNNGV. With 5 bases removed from V and 7 bases from J, the gap between germline ends came to 23 bases. The CDR3 spans 16 residues.

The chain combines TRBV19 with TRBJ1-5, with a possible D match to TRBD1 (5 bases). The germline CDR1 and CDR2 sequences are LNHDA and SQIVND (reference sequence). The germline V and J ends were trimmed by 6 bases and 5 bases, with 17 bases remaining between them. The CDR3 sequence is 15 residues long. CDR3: CASSPWLGTDQPQHF. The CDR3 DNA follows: TGTGCCAGTAGCCCTTGGCTTGGGACGGATCAGCCCCAGCATTTT.

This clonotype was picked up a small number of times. CDR3: CASSQTGLDGYTF. The CDR3, as DNA: TGTGCCAGCAGCCAAACAGGGTTGGATGGCTACACCTTC. The rearrangement links TRBV3-1 to TRBJ1-2; D may be TRBD1 (6 bases). With 2 bases removed from V and 6 bases from J, the gap between germline ends came to 10 bases. The CDR3 is 13 residues long. Germline V gene sequence: CDR1 LGHDT, CDR2 YNNKEL (reference sequence).

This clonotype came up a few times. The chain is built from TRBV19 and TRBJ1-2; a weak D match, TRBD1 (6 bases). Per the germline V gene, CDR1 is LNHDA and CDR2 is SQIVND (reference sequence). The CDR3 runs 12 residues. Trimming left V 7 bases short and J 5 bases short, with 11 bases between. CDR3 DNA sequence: TGTGCCAGTAACTCAGGGGTTTATGGCTACACCTTC. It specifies CASNSGVYGYTF.

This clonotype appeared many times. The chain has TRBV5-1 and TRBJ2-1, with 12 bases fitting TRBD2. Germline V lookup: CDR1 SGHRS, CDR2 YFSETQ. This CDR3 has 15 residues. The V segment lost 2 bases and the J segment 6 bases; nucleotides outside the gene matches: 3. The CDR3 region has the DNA TGCGCCAGCAGCTTAACTAGCGGGGGGACCAATGAGCAGTTCTTC. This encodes CASSLTSGGTNEQFF.

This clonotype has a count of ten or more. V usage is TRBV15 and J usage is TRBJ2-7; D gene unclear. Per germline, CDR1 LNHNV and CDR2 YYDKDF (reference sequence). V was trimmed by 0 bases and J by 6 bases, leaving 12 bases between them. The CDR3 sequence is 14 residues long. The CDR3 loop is CATSREWGISEQYF. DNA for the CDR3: TGTGCCACCAGCAGAGAATGGGGTATCAGCGAGCAGTACTTC.

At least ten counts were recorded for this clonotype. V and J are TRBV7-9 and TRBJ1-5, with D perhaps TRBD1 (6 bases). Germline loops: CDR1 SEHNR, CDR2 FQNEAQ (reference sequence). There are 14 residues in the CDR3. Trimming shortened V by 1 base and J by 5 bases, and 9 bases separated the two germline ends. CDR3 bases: TGTGCCAGCAGCTTAGGAGGGGGTCATCAGCCCCAGCATTTT. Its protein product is CASSLGGGHQPQHF.

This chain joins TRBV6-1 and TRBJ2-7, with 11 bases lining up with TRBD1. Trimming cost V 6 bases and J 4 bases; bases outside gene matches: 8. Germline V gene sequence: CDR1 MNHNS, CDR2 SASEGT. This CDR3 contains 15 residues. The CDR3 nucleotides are TGTGCCAGCAGGAAGACCGGACAGGGGGCGTACGAGCAGTACTTC. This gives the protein CASRKTGQGAYEQYF.

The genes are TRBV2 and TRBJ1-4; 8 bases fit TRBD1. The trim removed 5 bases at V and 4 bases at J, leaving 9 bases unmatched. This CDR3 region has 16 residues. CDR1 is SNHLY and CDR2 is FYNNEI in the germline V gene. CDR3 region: CASSRQGSSYNEKLFF. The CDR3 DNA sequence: TGTGCCAGCAGTCGACAGGGGTCGAGCTATAATGAAAAACTGTTTTTT.

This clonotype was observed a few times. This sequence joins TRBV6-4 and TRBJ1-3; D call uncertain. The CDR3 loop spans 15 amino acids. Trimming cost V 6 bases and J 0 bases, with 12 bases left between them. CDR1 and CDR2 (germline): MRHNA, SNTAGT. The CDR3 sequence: CASRQLIYSGNTIYF. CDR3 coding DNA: TGTGCCAGCAGGCAACTAATTTACTCTGGAAACACCATATATTTT.

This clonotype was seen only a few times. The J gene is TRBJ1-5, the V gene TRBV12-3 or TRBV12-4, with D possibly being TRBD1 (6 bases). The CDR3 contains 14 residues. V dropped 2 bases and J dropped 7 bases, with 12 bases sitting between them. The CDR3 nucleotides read TGTGCCAGCAGTTTAATGAGTGGGGGCCAGCCCCAGCATTTT. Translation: CASSLMSGGQPQHF.

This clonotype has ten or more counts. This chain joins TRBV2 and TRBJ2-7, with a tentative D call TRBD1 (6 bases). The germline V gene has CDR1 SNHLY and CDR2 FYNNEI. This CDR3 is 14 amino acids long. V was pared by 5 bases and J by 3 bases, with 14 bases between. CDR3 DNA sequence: TGTGCCAGCAGTCATCCCGGGACAAACTACGAGCAGTACTTC. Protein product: CASSHPGTNYEQYF.

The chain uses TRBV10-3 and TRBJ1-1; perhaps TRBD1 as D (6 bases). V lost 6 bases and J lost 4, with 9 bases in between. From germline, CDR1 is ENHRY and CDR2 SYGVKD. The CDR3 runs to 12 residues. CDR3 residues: CAIRGGATEAFF. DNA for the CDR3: TGTGCCATCAGAGGGGGGGCCACTGAAGCTTTCTTT.

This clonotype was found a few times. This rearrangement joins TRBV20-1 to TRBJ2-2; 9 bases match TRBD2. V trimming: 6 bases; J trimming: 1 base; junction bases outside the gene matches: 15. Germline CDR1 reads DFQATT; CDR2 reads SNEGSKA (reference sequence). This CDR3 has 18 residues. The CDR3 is CSAKTQTLAGKNTGELFF. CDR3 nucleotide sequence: TGCAGTGCCAAGACCCAAACCCTAGCGGGGAAGAACACCGGGGAGCTGTTTTTT.

The CDR3 loop reads CSVGGGVLTGELFF. For the CDR3, the DNA is TGCAGCGTTGGTGGCGGGGTTCTCACCGGGGAGCTGTTTTTT. The rearrangement joins TRBV29-1 to TRBJ2-2; D may be TRBD2 (6 bases). This CDR3 has 14 residues. Between the trimmed V and J ends, which lost 4 bases and 4 bases, there was a span of 13 bases. CDR1 and CDR2 (germline): SQVTM, ANQGSEA.

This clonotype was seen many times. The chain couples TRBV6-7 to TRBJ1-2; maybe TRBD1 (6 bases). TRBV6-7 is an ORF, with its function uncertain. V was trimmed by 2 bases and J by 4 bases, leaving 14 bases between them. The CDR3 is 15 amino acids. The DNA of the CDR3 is TGTGCCAGCAGTTACCGGGACACGTGGGGCTATGGCTACACCTTC. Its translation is CASSYRDTWGYGYTF.

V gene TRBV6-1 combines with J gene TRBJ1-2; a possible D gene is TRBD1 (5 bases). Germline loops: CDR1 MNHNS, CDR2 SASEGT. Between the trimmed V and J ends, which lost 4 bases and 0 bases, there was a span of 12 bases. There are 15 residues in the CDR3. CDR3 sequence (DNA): TGTGCCAGCAGTGCGACAGAATTGTCTAACTATGGCTACACCTTC. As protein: CASSATELSNYGYTF.

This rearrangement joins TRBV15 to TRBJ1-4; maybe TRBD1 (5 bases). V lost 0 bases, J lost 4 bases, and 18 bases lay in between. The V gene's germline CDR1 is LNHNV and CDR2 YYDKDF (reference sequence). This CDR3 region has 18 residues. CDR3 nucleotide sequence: TGTGCCACCAGCAGAGAGGCCTCTGGCCAGGGCGTTAATGAAAAACTGTTTTTT. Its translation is CATSREASGQGVNEKLFF.

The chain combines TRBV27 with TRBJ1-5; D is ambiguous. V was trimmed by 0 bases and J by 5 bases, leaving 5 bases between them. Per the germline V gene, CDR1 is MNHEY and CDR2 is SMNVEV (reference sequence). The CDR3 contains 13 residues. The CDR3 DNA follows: TGTGCCAGCAGTTTATCACAGCATCAGCCCCAGCATTTT. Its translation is CASSLSQHQPQHF.

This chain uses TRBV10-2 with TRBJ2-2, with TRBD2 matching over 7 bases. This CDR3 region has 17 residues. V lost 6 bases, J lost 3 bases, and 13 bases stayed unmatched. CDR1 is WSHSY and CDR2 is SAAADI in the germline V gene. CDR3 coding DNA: TGCGCCAGCAGACACAAGGACATTAGCGGGTACACCGGGGAGCTGTTTTTT. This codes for CASRHKDISGYTGELFF.

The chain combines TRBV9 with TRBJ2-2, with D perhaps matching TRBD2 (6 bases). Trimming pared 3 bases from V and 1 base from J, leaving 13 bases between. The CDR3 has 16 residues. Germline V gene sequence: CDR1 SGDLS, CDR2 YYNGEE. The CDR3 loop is CASSGRRGVNTGELFF. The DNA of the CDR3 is TGTGCCAGCAGCGGACGGAGGGGCGTGAACACCGGGGAGCTGTTTTTT.

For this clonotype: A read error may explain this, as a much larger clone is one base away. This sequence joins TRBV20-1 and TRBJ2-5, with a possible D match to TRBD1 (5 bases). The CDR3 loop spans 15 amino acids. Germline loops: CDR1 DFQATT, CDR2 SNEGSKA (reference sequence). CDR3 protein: CSDRDSGRVLETQYF. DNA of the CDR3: TGCAGTGATAGAGACTCGGGCAGGGTTTTGGAGACCCAGTACTTC.

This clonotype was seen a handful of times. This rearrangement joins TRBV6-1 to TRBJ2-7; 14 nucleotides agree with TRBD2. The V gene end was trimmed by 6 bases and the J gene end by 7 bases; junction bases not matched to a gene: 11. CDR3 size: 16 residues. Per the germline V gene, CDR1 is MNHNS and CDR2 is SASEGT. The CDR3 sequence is CASRGTSGGQSGEQYF. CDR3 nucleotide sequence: TGTGCCAGCAGAGGGACTAGCGGGGGCCAATCGGGGGAGCAGTACTTC.

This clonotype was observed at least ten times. This CDR3 reads CASMGDLGDTEAFF. CDR3 in DNA: TGTGCCAGCATGGGGGATCTGGGGGACACTGAAGCTTTCTTT. V and J are TRBV2 and TRBJ1-1, with TRBD1 as a possible D gene (5 bases). Germline values: CDR1 SNHLY, CDR2 FYNNEI. V lost 7 bases and J lost 3, with 15 bases in between. The CDR3 covers 14 residues.

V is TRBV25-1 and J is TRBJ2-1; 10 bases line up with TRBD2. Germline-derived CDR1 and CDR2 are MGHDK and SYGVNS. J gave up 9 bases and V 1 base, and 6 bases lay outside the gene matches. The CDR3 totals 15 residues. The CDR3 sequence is CASSELELAGSEQFF. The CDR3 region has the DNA TGTGCCAGCAGTGAATTGGAACTAGCGGGGAGTGAGCAGTTCTTC.